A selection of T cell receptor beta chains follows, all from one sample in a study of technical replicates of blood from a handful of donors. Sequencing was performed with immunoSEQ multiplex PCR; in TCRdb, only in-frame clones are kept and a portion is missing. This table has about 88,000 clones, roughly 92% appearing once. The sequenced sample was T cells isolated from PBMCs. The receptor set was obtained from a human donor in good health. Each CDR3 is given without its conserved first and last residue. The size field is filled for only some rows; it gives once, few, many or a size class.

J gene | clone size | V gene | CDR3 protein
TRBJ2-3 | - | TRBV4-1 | ASSQEGLAGDQDTQY
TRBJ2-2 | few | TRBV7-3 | ASSPSGGGTGELF
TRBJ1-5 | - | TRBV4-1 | ASSSHGVSNQPQH
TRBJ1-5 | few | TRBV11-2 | ASSLEGTVNQPQH
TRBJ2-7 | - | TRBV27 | ASIRRPGLARERDEQY
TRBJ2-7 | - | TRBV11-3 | ASSPLGLAGFYEQY
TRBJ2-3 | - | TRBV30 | AWSPRGRVTDTQY
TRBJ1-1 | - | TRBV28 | ASSLSAGPIAF
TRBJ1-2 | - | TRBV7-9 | ASSRRQAYGYT
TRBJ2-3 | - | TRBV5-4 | ASSPRGGDTQY
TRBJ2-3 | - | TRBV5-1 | ASSLVGQRGLVTTDTQY
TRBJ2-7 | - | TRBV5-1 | ASSLGGSLEQY
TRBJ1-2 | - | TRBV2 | ASSEVGSGP
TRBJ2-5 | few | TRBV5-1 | ASSSQETQY
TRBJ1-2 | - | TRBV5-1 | ASSWSPEDYGYT
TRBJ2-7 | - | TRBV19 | ASSGDEGQGDEQY
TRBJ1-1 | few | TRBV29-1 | MTNGNTEAF
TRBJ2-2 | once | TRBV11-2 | ASSLGLAGARGGELF
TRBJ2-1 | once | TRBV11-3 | ASSSSAGAGNEQF
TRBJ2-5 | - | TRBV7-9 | ASSFPLAGMKETQY
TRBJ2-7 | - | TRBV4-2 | ASSSFLAGASYEQY
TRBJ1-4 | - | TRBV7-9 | ASSRFITATNEKLF
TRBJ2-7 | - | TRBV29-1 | SVEGGGQGVSYEQY
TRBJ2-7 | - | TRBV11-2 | ASSLDREQY
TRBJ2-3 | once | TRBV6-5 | ASSWNPRDTQY
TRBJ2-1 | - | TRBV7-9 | ASSLAVGGHNEQF
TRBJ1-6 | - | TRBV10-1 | ASSGQWTGPFTLH
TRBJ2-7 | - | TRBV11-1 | ASGVGGSYEQY
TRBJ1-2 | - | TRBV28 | ASSFQPGKNYGYT
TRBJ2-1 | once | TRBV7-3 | ASSLSGGTYNEQF
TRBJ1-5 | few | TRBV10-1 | ASSERQPETRKNQPQH
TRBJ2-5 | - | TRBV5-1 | ASSWDLAGGNQETQY
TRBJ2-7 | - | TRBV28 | ASSLQGAPRYEQY
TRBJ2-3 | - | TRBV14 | ASSQAGGRTQY
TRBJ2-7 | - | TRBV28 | ASSFIQPTYYEQY
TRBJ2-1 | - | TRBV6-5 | ASSRTGPSYNEQF
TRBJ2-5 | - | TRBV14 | ASSQDWWGVGQETQY
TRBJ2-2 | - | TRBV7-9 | ASSLTEYTGELF
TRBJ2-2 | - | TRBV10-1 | ASSRDTANTGELF
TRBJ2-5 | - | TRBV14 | ASSQRIRGQETQY
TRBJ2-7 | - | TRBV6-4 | ASSDLLVTHEQY
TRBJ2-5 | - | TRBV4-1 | ASSQDPPSGQETQY
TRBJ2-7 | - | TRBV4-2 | ASSQDAGLSYEQY
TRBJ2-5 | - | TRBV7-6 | ASSLGLARTLQETQY
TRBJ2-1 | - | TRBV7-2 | ASSLAAGGSYNEQF
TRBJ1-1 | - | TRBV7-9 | ASSFEEGTNTEAF
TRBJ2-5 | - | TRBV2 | ASSFRGKTGGQETQY
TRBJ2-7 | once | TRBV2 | ASSVPTWGVLSYEQY
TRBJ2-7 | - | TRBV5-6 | ASSLAGTGAHEQY
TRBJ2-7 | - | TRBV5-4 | ASSFGGTTAYEQY
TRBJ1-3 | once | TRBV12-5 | ASGFNRAGNTIY
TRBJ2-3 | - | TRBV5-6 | ASSDPGTGFTDTQY
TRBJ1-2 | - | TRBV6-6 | ASSSDGTGRYGYT
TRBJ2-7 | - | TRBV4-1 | ASSDFKGQGDYEQY
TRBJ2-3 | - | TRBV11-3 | ASSATGYTDTQY
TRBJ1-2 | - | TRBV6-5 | ASSPRGGRYYGYT
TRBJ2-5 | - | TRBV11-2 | ASSPRTSGRSETQY
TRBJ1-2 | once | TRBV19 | ASSTGAGGAYYT
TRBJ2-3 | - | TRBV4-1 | ASSPGGGGDTQY
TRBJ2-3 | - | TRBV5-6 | ASRSPGTDTQY